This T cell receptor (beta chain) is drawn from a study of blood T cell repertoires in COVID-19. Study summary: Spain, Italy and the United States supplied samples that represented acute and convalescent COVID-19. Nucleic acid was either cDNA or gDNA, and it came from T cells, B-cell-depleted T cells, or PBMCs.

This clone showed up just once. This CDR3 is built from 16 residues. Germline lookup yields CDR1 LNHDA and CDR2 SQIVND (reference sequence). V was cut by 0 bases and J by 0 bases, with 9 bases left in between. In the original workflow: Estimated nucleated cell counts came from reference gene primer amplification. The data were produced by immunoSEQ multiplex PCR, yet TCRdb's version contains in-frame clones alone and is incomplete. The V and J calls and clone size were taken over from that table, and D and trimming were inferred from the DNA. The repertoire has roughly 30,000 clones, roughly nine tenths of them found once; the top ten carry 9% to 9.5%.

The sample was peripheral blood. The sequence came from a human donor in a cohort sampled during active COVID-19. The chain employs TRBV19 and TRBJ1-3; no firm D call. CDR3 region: CASSIDLAVSGNTIYF. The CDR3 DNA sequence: TGTGCCAGTAGTATAGATCTCGCGGTCTCTGGAAACACCATATATTTT.